This T cell receptor (beta chain) was found in a study of shared clonotypes between healthy human individuals. Study-level results: The authors expected sequencing depth to affect clonotype sharing among donors.

The CDR3 runs 14 residues. Germline V lookup: CDR1 SGDLS, CDR2 YYNGEE. Trimming took off 0 bases at V and 3 bases at J, with 4 bases between the two ends. Division of CD4+ cells produced a CD45RA+ naive subset and a CD45RA-negative memory subset. Measured with immunoSEQ multiplex PCR; TCRdb has only the in-frame clones, and not every one. The sample has a few million clones, 90% to 96% seen once; the top ten hold around 0.13%. Details on this clone: Its antigen is unidentified.

Specimen: naive CD4+ T cells sorted from blood. The subset: CD45RA+ positively selected. This chain joins TRBV9 and TRBJ1-6; D ambiguous. The TCR originated in a man aged 18 to 29 in good health. The CDR3, as DNA: TGTGCCAGCAGCGTAGGACTCTATAATTCACCCCTCCACTTT. The encoded protein is CASSVGLYNSPLHF.